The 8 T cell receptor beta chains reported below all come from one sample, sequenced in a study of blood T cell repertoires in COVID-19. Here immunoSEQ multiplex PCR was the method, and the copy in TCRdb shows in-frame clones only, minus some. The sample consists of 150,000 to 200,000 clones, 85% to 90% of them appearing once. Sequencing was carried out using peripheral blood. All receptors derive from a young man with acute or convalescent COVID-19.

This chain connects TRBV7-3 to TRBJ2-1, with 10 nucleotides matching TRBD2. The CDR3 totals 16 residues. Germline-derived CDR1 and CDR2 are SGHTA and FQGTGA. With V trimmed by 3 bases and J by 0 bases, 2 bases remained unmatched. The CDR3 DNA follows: TGTGCCAGCAGCTTTAGCGGGGGGAGCTCCTACAATGAGCAGTTCTTC. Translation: CASSFSGGSSYNEQFF.

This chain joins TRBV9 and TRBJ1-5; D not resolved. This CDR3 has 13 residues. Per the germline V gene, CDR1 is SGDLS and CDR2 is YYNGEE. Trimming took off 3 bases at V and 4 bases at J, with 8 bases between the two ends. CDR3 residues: CASSDSPNQPQHF. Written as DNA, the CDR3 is TGTGCCAGCAGCGATAGCCCGAATCAGCCCCAGCATTTT.

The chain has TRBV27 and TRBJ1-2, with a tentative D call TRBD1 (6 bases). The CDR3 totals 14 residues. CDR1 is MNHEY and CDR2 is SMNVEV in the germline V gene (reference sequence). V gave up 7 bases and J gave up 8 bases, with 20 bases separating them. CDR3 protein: CASTPGGGARGYTF. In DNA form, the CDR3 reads TGTGCCAGCACCCCTGGCGGGGGGGCGCGGGGCTACACCTTC.

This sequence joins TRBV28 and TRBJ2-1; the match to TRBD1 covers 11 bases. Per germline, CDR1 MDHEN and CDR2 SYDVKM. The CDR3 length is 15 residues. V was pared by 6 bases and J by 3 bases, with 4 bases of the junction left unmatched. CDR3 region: CASRSGTGGYNEQFF. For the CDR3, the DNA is TGTGCCAGCAGATCCGGGACAGGGGGCTACAATGAGCAGTTCTTC.

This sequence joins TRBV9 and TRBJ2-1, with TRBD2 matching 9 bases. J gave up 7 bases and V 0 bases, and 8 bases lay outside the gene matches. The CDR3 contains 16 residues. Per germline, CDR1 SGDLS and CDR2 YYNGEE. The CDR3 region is CASSVGGGGAVNEQFF. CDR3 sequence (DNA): TGTGCCAGCAGCGTAGGAGGCGGGGGGGCCGTAAATGAGCAGTTCTTC.

This chain's CDR3 is CACSKGRTEAFF. Written as DNA, the CDR3 is TGTGCCTGTTCCAAGGGGAGGACTGAAGCTTTCTTT. This sequence joins TRBV30 and TRBJ1-1; TRBD1 might be the D (5 bases). This CDR3 has 12 amino acids. Germline CDR1 and CDR2: GTSNPN and SVGIG (reference sequence). Trimming cost V 6 bases and J 5 bases, with 13 bases left between them.

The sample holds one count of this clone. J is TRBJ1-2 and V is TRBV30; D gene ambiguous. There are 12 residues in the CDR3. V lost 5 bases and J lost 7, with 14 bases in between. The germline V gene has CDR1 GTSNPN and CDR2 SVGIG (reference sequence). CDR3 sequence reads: CAWVHAGVGYTF. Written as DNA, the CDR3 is TGTGCCTGGGTGCATGCCGGGGTTGGCTACACCTTC. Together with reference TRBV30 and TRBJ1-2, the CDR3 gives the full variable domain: SQTIHQWPATLVQPVGSPLSLECTVEGTSNPNLYWYRQAAGRGLQLLFYSVGIGQISSEVPQNLSASRPQDRQFILSSKKLLLSDSGFYLCAWVHAGVGYTFGSGTRLTVV.

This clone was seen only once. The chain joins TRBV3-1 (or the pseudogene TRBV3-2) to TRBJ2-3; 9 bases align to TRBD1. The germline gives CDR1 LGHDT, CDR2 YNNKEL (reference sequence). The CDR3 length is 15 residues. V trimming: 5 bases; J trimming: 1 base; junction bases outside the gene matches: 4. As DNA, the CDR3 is TGTGCCAGCAGCTTCCGGACAGGGGGCACAGATACGCAGTATTTT. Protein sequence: CASSFRTGGTDTQYF.